The 21 T cell receptor beta chains below all came from one sample that was sequenced in a study of T cell changes during pregnancy in multiple sclerosis. Assay: immunoSEQ multiplex PCR; the TCRdb copy retains only in-frame clones and omits some. Of about 98,000 clones detected, around 92% appear once; the ten largest clones hold about 2%. The input for sequencing was peripheral blood, taken after pregnancy. The receptors originated from a female donor in good health, enrolled as a control in a pregnancy study.

The genes are TRBV10-3 and TRBJ2-7; D unresolved. Trimming stripped 8 bases from V and 3 bases from J, with 14 bases between. The CDR3 loop spans 13 amino acids. Germline assignment: CDR1 ENHRY and CDR2 SYGVKD. CDR3 nucleotide sequence: TGTGCCATCGCCCCCCAACTCTACTACGAGCAGTACTTC. It encodes CAIAPQLYYEQYF.

The gene calls are TRBV5-1 and TRBJ1-4; the match to TRBD1 covers 12 bases. Germline V gene lookup returns CDR1 SGHRS and CDR2 YFSETQ. V shed 3 bases, J shed 6 bases, and the junction held 6 bases outside the gene matches. The CDR3 spans 16 residues. The DNA for the CDR3 is TGCGCCAGCAGCTCGGGACAGGGGGCTCGGGATGAAAAACTGTTTTTT. Translated, it gives CASSSGQGARDEKLFF.

This chain links TRBV5-1 with TRBJ2-5; TRBD2 agrees at 10 bases. The CDR3 spans 16 residues. Trimming at V came to 2 bases and at J to 1 base, leaving 5 bases not matched to a gene. Germline CDR1 SGHRS, CDR2 YFSETQ. The chain's CDR3 is CASSLNLAGAQETQYF. CDR3 sequence (DNA): TGCGCCAGCAGCTTAAATCTAGCGGGAGCCCAAGAGACCCAGTACTTC.

This clone came up many times. The chain is built from TRBV5-4 and TRBJ1-1, with 8 bases identical to TRBD1. V was pared by 2 bases and J by 6 bases, with 6 bases of the junction left unmatched. The germline gives CDR1 SGHNT, CDR2 YYREEE (reference sequence). The CDR3 has 14 amino acids. This chain's CDR3 is CASSFPGGASEAFF. In DNA form, the CDR3 reads TGTGCCAGCAGCTTTCCAGGGGGCGCCTCTGAAGCTTTCTTT.

The V call is TRBV6-5, the J call TRBJ2-3, with a weak D call TRBD2 (5 bases). CDR1 MNHEY and CDR2 SVGAGI come from the germline V gene. V lost 0 bases, J lost 1 base, and 5 bases lay in between. The CDR3 is 14 residues long. CDR3 sequence reads: CASSYSRGTDTQYF. CDR3 nucleotides: TGTGCCAGCAGTTACTCGAGGGGCACAGATACGCAGTATTTT.

CDR3 region: CASRSSGNDQETQYF. Here the CDR3 DNA reads TGTGCCAGCAGAAGTAGCGGGAATGACCAAGAGACCCAGTACTTC. The chain recombines TRBV27 with TRBJ2-5; 8 bases map to TRBD2. With V trimmed by 6 bases and J by 0 bases, 6 bases remained unmatched. The CDR3 runs 15 residues. Germline values: CDR1 MNHEY, CDR2 SMNVEV (reference sequence).

Concerning this clone itself: Other DNA sequences in this specimen translate into the identical CDR3. This chain links TRBV5-1 with TRBJ2-1; 11 bases line up with TRBD2. Germline V gene data show CDR1 as SGHRS and CDR2 as YFSETQ. There are 15 residues in the CDR3. The J segment lost 7 bases and the V segment lost 2 bases, leaving 5 bases of the junction unmatched. Here the CDR3 reads CASSFGLAGGNEQFF. The CDR3 DNA is TGCGCCAGCAGCTTTGGTCTAGCGGGAGGAAATGAGCAGTTCTTC.

The chain joins TRBV2 to TRBJ2-3, with 7 nucleotides matching TRBD2. V shed 2 bases and J 1 base; nucleotides not matched to a gene: 0. Germline V gene lookup returns CDR1 SNHLY and CDR2 FYNNEI. The CDR3 totals 14 residues. CDR3 amino acids: CASSESGGTDTQYF. CDR3 bases: TGTGCCAGCAGTGAAAGCGGGGGCACAGATACGCAGTATTTT.

This chain connects TRBV28 to TRBJ1-2, with D hard to call. V was shortened by 2 bases and J by 8 bases, with 15 bases between the two germline ends. This CDR3 has 14 amino acids. The V gene's germline CDR1 is MDHEN and CDR2 SYDVKM. The CDR3 DNA reads as TGTGCCAGCAGTTTAGGATTCAGGTTTGAGGGCTACACCTTC. It specifies CASSLGFRFEGYTF.

The rearrangement joins TRBV4-1 to TRBJ1-2, with 8 bases fitting TRBD1. Germline V lookup: CDR1 MGHRA, CDR2 YSYEKL. V was clipped by 1 base and J by 8 bases; unmatched bases: 6. The CDR3 spans 14 residues. The CDR3: CASSQVGQGAGYTF. The CDR3, as DNA: TGCGCCAGCAGCCAAGTGGGGCAGGGGGCCGGCTACACCTTC.

This chain connects TRBV6-1 to TRBJ1-2, with a weak D call TRBD1 (6 bases). The CDR3 covers 14 residues. Germline V gene data show CDR1 as MNHNS and CDR2 as SASEGT. V shed 2 bases and J shed 8 bases, with 15 bases lying between them. CDR3 in amino acids: CASSESHQGKGYTF. CDR3 in DNA: TGTGCCAGCAGTGAATCGCATCAGGGGAAGGGCTACACCTTC.

The rearrangement joins TRBV4-1 to TRBJ1-2; D uncertain. Trimming took 0 bases from V and 1 from J, leaving 9 bases between them. Germline CDR1 reads MGHRA; CDR2 reads YSYEKL. This CDR3 comprises 15 residues. The CDR3 sequence: CASSQDENLNYGYTF. CDR3 nucleotide sequence: TGCGCCAGCAGCCAAGATGAGAATCTTAACTATGGCTACACCTTC.

The rearrangement joins TRBV19 to TRBJ2-7, with 9 nucleotides matching TRBD1. This CDR3 comprises 15 residues. V gave up 3 bases and J gave up 10 bases; unmatched junction bases: 13. Germline lookup yields CDR1 LNHDA and CDR2 SQIVND (reference sequence). CDR3 in DNA: TGTGCCAGTAGTATCCCCACAGGGGGCGCCGGGAAACAGTACTTC. Translation: CASSIPTGGAGKQYF.

The chain combines TRBV5-1 with TRBJ1-2; D may be TRBD1 (5 bases). Germline V lookup: CDR1 SGHRS, CDR2 YFSETQ. Trimming removed 0 bases at V and 5 bases at J, with 14 bases between. The CDR3 contains 15 residues. The CDR3 is CASSLDGQGAYGYTF. CDR3 nucleotide sequence: TGCGCCAGCAGCTTGGATGGGCAGGGTGCGTATGGCTACACCTTC.

The rearrangement joins TRBV28 to TRBJ1-5; no firm D call. CDR1 is MDHEN, CDR2 SYDVKM, per germline. Trimming shortened V by 5 bases and J by 8 bases, and 10 bases separated the two germline ends. The CDR3 covers 12 residues. The CDR3 region has the DNA TGTGCCAGCAGTATGACTGTGGAGCCCCAGCATTTT. This encodes CASSMTVEPQHF.

The J gene is TRBJ2-1, the V gene TRBV28; 10 bases align to TRBD1. V lost 1 base, J lost 9 bases, and 15 bases stayed unmatched. Germline V gene lookup returns CDR1 MDHEN and CDR2 SYDVKM. The CDR3 is 18 residues long. The CDR3 reads CASSLLFLGGQGLTEQFF. CDR3 DNA sequence: TGTGCCAGCAGTTTATTATTTTTAGGGGGACAGGGGTTGACTGAGCAGTTCTTC.

The chain links TRBV28 to TRBJ2-7, with D possibly being TRBD2 (5 bases). V was trimmed by 3 bases and J by 2 bases, leaving 17 bases between them. Germline-derived CDR1 and CDR2 are MDHEN and SYDVKM. CDR3 length equals 16 residues. DNA for the CDR3: TGTGCCAGCAGTTTCCCCAGGACTGACGTAACCTACGAGCAGTACTTC. Translated, it gives CASSFPRTDVTYEQYF.

The CDR3, as DNA: TGTGCCATCAGCATTACAGGGGGGGAAGAGCAGTACTTC. Translation gives CAISITGGEEQYF. The V gene is TRBV10-3, the J gene TRBJ2-7; D may be TRBD1 (8 bases). The CDR3 has 13 residues. Germline V lookup: CDR1 ENHRY, CDR2 SYGVKD. V was shortened by 6 bases and J by 7 bases, with 16 bases between the two germline ends.

This sequence joins TRBV5-5 and TRBJ2-7, with 9 bases identical to TRBD1. Germline CDR1 and CDR2: SGHKS and YYEKEE (reference sequence). The CDR3 is made up of 14 amino acids. The junction had 6 bases not matched to a gene; V was cut back by 5 bases and J by 3 bases. CDR3 protein: CASSLRQGVYEQYF. The CDR3 DNA reads TGTGCCAGCAGTTTGAGACAGGGGGTCTACGAGCAGTACTTC.

This chain connects TRBV2 to TRBJ1-3; D is unresolved. Germline CDR1 is SNHLY and CDR2 is FYNNEI. Trimming left V 4 bases short and J 0 bases short, with 13 bases between. There are 16 residues in the CDR3. As DNA, the CDR3 is TGTGCCAGCAGTGCGGTCGGCCGGAGCTCTGGAAACACCATATATTTT. Amino acids: CASSAVGRSSGNTIYF. Full variable domain (outside the CDR3, taken from reference TRBV2 and TRBJ1-3): EPEVTQTPSHQVTQMGQEVILRCVPISNHLYFYWYRQILGQKVEFLVSFYNNEISEKSEIFDDQFSVERPDGSNFTLKIRSTKLEDSAMYFCASSAVGRSSGNTIYFGEGSWLTVV.

This sequence joins TRBV20-1 and TRBJ1-1; 7 bases are a match to TRBD1. This CDR3 has 11 residues. Germline V gene data show CDR1 as DFQATT and CDR2 as SNEGSKA (reference sequence). CDR3: CRAQGVGEAFF. CDR3 DNA: TGCAGGGCCCAGGGGGTAGGTGAAGCTTTCTTT.